This is a list of T cell receptor beta chains from one sample in a study of human T cells and chemical hapten exposure. TCRdb itself ran the RACE reads through MiXCR, one entry per CDR3 protein. The repertoire holds under 300,000 distinct CDR3 sequences, approximately 8.6% seen once, with around 2.5% in the top ten. The sequences come from whole blood, collected in connection with sensitization to the hapten diphenylcyclopropenone (DPC). Receptors originate from a middle-aged woman with alopecia areata. Some clones in this sample may be carry-over from other donors' samples. Each CDR3 is given with its conserved first and last residue.

v_gene	j_gene	CDR3aa
TRBV6-5	TRBJ2-1	CASSLLRGAEQFF
TRBV10-3	TRBJ2-7	CVIRGGQGTYEQYF
TRBV7-9	TRBJ2-7	CASSRRREMLRPPVREQYF
TRBV18	TRBJ1-5	CASSPAGNQPQHF
TRBV29-1	TRBJ1-2	CSVANLAQGTYGYTF
TRBV6-1	TRBJ2-7	CASSEAGKTSGSKYEQYF
TRBV6-5	TRBJ1-6	CASSYYGTSNNSPLHF
TRBV9	TRBJ1-5	CASSVGPGQGQPQHF
TRBV6-5	TRBJ2-4	CASSYRAGLAKNIQYF
TRBV20-1	TRBJ2-7	CSAAYGGRGTYEQYF
TRBV20-1	TRBJ1-6	CSATDPYSPLHF
TRBV29-1	TRBJ2-3	CSVERGVSTDTQYF
TRBV29-1	TRBJ2-7	CSVGNHKGLGFISYEQYF
TRBV29-1	TRBJ2-2	CSVDRDSNTGELFF
TRBV7-8	TRBJ2-3	CASSLGGWGNTQYF
TRBV6-6	TRBJ1-3	CASSIWDRSGNTIYF
TRBV28	TRBJ2-1	CASSLQPGLAGAREQFF
TRBV28	TRBJ2-4	CASRSTGKNIQYF
TRBV6-5	TRBJ1-2	CASSYGTGRSDYGYTF
TRBV2	TRBJ2-2	CASSRTSGRSAGELFF
TRBV19	TRBJ2-7	CASSIGRASYEQYF
TRBV12-3/TRBV12-4	TRBJ1-2	CASSKTGQGDLYGYTF
TRBV6-1	TRBJ1-2	CASSTPSYGYTF
TRBV3-1	TRBJ2-7	CASSQDMASGRAVKYF
TRBV5-1	TRBJ1-1	CASSLGAYMNTEAFF
TRBV29-1	TRBJ2-5	CSVEESAGRQETQYF
TRBV27	TRBJ1-1	CASSSPTGVRGTEAFF
TRBV5-6	TRBJ1-2	CASSLGQGIGYTF
TRBV28	TRBJ2-7	CASSVGGLAGHSYEQYF
TRBV12-3/TRBV12-4	TRBJ2-7	CASRGPYEQYF
TRBV5-6	TRBJ2-1	CASSLGSKGSKTFF
TRBV5-1	TRBJ2-5	CASSYRIQETQYF
TRBV7-9	TRBJ2-7	CASSPRGTRSTYEQYF
TRBV20-1	TRBJ1-1	CSASGGGNTEAFF
TRBV28	TRBJ2-5	CASSLPGEETQYF
TRBV18	TRBJ1-1	CASSPAWAGPTGTEAFF
TRBV6-2/TRBV6-3	TRBJ2-5	CASSPGEETQYF
TRBV5-6	TRBJ2-1	CASSRRDRGIYEQFF
TRBV6-2/TRBV6-3	TRBJ2-7	CASRTGTGGGQGLYEQYF
TRBV10-3	TRBJ1-4	CAISRDSDYEKLFF
TRBV29-1	TRBJ1-1	CSGGRVRTEAFF
TRBV6-4	TRBJ2-4	CASSDSRPAGDKNIQYF
TRBV10-3	TRBJ2-1	CAISGGLAGGDNEQFF
TRBV12-3/TRBV12-4	TRBJ2-5	CASSPGAGQYF
TRBV3-1	TRBJ1-5	CASSQARGSNQPQHF
TRBV27	TRBJ1-4	CASRPRQDNNEKLFF